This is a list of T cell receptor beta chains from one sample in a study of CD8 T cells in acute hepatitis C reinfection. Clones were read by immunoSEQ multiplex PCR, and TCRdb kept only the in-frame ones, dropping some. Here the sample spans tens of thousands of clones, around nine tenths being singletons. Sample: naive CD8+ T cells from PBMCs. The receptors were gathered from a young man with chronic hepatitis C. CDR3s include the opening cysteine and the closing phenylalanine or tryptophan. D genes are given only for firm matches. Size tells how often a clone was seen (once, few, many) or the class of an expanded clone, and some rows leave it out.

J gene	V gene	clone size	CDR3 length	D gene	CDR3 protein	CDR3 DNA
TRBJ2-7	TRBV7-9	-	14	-	CASSDGLSSYEQYF	TGTGCCAGCAGCGATGGCCTCAGCTCCTACGAGCAGTACTTC
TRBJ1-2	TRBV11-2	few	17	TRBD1	CASSLVSWDREAYGYTF	TGTGCCAGCAGCTTAGTCAGCTGGGACAGGGAGGCGTATGGCTACACCTTC
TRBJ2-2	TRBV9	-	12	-	CASSVGEGELFF	TGTGCCAGCAGCGTAGGTGAGGGGGAGCTGTTTTTT
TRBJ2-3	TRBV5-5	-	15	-	CASSLVAASTDTQYF	TGTGCCAGCAGCTTGGTTGCCGCTAGCACAGATACGCAGTATTTT
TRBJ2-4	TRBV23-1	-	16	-	CASSQLAVAAKNIQYF	TGCGCCAGCAGTCAATTAGCCGTTGCAGCCAAAAACATTCAGTACTTC
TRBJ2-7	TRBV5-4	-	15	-	CASSPLPGTSYEQYF	TGTGCCAGCAGCCCCTTACCGGGAACCTCCTACGAGCAGTACTTC
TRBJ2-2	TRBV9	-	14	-	CASSGQGIGGELFF	TGTGCCAGCAGCGGCCAGGGCATCGGCGGGGAGCTGTTTTTT
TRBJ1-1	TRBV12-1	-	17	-	CARPPSQSRGGDTEAFF	TGTGCCAGACCCCCATCCCAGAGCCGGGGGGGGGACACTGAAGCTTTCTTT
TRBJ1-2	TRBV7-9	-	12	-	CASTFSGNGYTF	TGTGCCAGCACCTTCTCAGGGAATGGCTACACCTTC
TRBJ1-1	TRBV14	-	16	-	CASSQDTGGLGTEAFF	TGTGCCAGCAGCCAAGATACCGGTGGCCTGGGCACTGAAGCTTTCTTT
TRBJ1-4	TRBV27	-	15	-	CASSLWGGGGEKLFF	TGTGCCAGCAGTTTATGGGGGGGAGGAGGAGAAAAACTGTTTTTT
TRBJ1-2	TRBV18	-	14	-	CASSISGTVYGYTF	TGTGCCAGCTCAATATCCGGGACGGTCTATGGCTACACCTTC